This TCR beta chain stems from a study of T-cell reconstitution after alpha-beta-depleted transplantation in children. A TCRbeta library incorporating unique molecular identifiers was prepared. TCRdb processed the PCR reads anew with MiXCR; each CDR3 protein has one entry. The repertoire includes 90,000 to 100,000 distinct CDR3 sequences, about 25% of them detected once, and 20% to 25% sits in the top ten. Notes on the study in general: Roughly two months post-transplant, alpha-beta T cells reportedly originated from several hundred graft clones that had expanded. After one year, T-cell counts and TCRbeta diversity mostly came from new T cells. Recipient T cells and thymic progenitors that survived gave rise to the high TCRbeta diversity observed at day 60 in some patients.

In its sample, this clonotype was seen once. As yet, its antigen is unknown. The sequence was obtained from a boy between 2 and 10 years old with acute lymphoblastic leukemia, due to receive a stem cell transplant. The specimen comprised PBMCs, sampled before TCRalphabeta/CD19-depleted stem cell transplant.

CDR3 amino acids: CASSPGTSGVFEQFF. In DNA form, the CDR3 reads TGTGCCAGCAGCCCCGGGACTAGCGGAGTTTTTGAGCAGTTCTTC. The chain is built from TRBV28 and TRBJ2-1, with 11 bases fitting TRBD2. V lost 6 bases to trimming and J lost 9 bases; unmatched junction nucleotides: 10. This CDR3 region has 15 residues. CDR1 is MDHEN and CDR2 is SYDVKM in the germline V gene.